This TCR beta chain was sequenced during a study of T and B cells in COVID-19 patients. The CDR3 totals 14 residues. Germline assignment: CDR1 SGHRS and CDR2 YFSETQ. V shed 2 bases and J shed 4 bases, with 11 bases lying between them. Each TRB amplification used roughly 230-550 ng of genomic DNA from blood. TRB rearrangements were amplified by multiplex PCR with BIOMED2 TRB-A/B primers. MiXCR was run by TCRdb on the multiplex PCR reads, yielding one entry per CDR3 protein. The sample holds more than 13,000 distinct CDR3 sequences, 29% seen once. This clonotype came up once. Antigen specificity is unknown. Findings and caveats of the study: At recovery TRB diversity and richness exceeded healthy donors, after highly clonal active COVID-19 repertoires.

The sample comprised blood. V is TRBV5-1 and J is TRBJ2-3, with D possibly matching TRBD2 (7 bases). The TCR originated in a human donor who had recovered from COVID-19. The CDR3 DNA reads TGCGCCAGCAGCTTAGGGGGGGCATCAGATACGCAGTATTTT. It translates to CASSLGGASDTQYF.